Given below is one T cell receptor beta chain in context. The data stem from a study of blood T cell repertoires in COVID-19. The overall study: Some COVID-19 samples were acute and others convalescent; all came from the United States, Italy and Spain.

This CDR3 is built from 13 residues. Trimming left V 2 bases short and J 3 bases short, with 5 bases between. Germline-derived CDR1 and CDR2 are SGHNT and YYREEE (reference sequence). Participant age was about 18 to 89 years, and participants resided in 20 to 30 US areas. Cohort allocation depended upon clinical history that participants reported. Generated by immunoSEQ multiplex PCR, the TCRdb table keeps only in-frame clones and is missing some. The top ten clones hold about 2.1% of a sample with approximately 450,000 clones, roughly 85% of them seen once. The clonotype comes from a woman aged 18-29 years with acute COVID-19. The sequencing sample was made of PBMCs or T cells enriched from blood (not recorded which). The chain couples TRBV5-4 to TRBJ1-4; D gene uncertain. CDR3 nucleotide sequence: TGTGCCAGCAGCTTCGGGTCTAATGAAAAACTGTTTTTT. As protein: CASSFGSNEKLFF.